This T cell receptor (beta chain) is from a study of T cells in Graves' hyperthyroidism and ophthalmopathy. The CDR3 regions of TCR beta were amplified from RNA transcripts. Carried out on the TCR CDR3, a first-round RT-PCR used the HTBI primer set. TCRdb analysed the multiplex PCR reads with MiXCR anew, one entry per CDR3 protein. The sample holds about 640,000 distinct CDR3 sequences, roughly 20% seen once. The CDR3 loop spans 14 amino acids. Deletions cut 2 bases from V and 4 bases from J, with 9 bases between. Germline V gene data show CDR1 as MNHEY and CDR2 as SVGAGI. The receptor was isolated from a man younger than 40 with Graves' ophthalmopathy. The V and J genes are TRBV6-5 and TRBJ2-1; D is undetermined. Sequenced material: blood. Here the CDR3 DNA reads TGTGCCAGCAGTTACGGGCTACATTACAATGAGCAGTTCTTC. It is translated as CASSYGLHYNEQFF.